This T cell receptor (beta chain) was retrieved from a study of blood T cell repertoires in COVID-19. The V gene lost 4 bases and the J gene lost 7 bases, with 20 bases spanning the gap. Germline V lookup: CDR1 SQVTM, CDR2 ANQGSEA. The CDR3 contains 15 residues. Measured with immunoSEQ multiplex PCR; TCRdb has only the in-frame clones, and not every one. The sample yields hundreds of thousands of clones, about nine tenths seen once. The source is a woman aged 70-85 years with COVID-19, enrolled during active disease. The V and J genes are TRBV29-1 and TRBJ1-5; D might be TRBD1 (5 bases). The source material was peripheral blood. The CDR3 loop reads CSVGSGGNSEQPQHF. CDR3 nucleotides: TGCAGCGTTGGGTCGGGGGGGAACTCGGAACAGCCCCAGCATTTT.